The clone carrying this T cell receptor beta chain was picked up a small number of times. The entry originates in a study of blood T cell repertoires in COVID-19. V gave up 5 bases and J gave up 5 bases; unmatched junction bases: 4. Per germline, CDR1 SGHRS and CDR2 YFSETQ. This CDR3 has 13 amino acids. Sequenced by immunoSEQ multiplex PCR; TCRdb stores in-frame clones only, minus some. Of some 180,000 clones listed, about four fifths are singletons. V usage is TRBV5-1 and J usage is TRBJ1-1, with 9 bases identical to TRBD1. The specimen was peripheral blood. The origin of this receptor is a woman in her thirties or forties with COVID-19, enrolled during active disease. The CDR3 is CASRETGGTEAFF. The CDR3 bases are TGCGCCAGCAGAGAGACAGGGGGGACTGAAGCTTTCTTT.